These T cell receptor beta chains were read from a single sample in a study of blood T cells in healthy people across ages. Using its own MiXCR run on the 5' RACE reads, TCRdb lists one record per CDR3 protein. The table has about 1.6 million distinct CDR3 sequences, about 31% seen once. The sample was blood. Every receptor here comes from a woman in her thirties in good health. CDR3s include the opening cysteine and the closing phenylalanine or tryptophan. D genes are given only for firm matches. Clone sizes are given selectively: once, few, many, or a class where the clone is expanded.

TRBD2	TRBJ2-7	few	TRBV20-1	CSATPGIRSGRANEQYF	TGCAGTGCTACCCCAGGAATACGTAGCGGGAGGGCCAACGAGCAGTACTTC
TRBD1	TRBJ2-3	few	TRBV12-3/TRBV12-4	CASSWTGITDTQYF	TGTGCCAGCAGTTGGACAGGGATAACAGATACGCAGTATTTT
TRBD1	TRBJ2-6	.	TRBV4-2	CASSRETGAPPGANVLTF	TGTGCCAGCAGCCGAGAAACAGGGGCTCCTCCTGGGGCCAACGTCCTGACTTTC
.	TRBJ1-2	few	TRBV27	CASASLIGGYTF	TGTGCCAGCGCTTCTCTCATAGGTGGCTACACCTTC
.	TRBJ1-2	.	TRBV11-2	CASSLSDGGDYGYTF	TGTGCCAGCAGCCTTTCGGACGGGGGCGACTATGGCTACACCTTC
TRBD2	TRBJ2-5	.	TRBV7-8	CASSLGLAGYRGETQYF	TGTGCCAGCAGTTTGGGACTAGCGGGATACAGGGGAGAGACCCAGTACTTC
.	TRBJ2-1	few	TRBV7-3	CASSLSGGGSPYNEQFF	TGTGCCAGCAGCTTAAGCGGCGGAGGTAGCCCCTACAATGAGCAGTTCTTC
.	TRBJ1-4	few	TRBV9	CASSVASGEKLFF	TGTGCCAGCAGCGTAGCTTCAGGCGAAAAACTGTTTTTT
.	TRBJ2-7	.	TRBV6-5	CASSSLMGKPCEQYF	TGTGCCAGCAGCTCTTTGATGGGAAAGCCCTGCGAGCAGTACTTC
.	TRBJ1-1	.	TRBV21-1	CASSYVRTEAFF	TGCGCCAGCAGTTACGTTCGGACTGAAGCTTTCTTT
.	TRBJ2-7	few	TRBV29-1	CSAEGIRNPGSYEQYF	TGCAGCGCCGAAGGGATTCGGAACCCTGGGTCCTACGAGCAGTACTTC
.	TRBJ2-2	.	TRBV6-5	CASSPVRGNTGELFF	TGTGCCAGCAGCCCCGTACGGGGTAACACCGGGGAGCTGTTTTTT
.	TRBJ1-5	.	TRBV20-1	CSAAIGNQPQHF	TGCAGTGCCGCTATAGGGAATCAGCCCCAGCATTTT
.	TRBJ2-1	few	TRBV7-9	CASSVGTPQFF	TGTGCCAGCAGCGTGGGGACTCCCCAGTTCTTC
.	TRBJ1-5	.	TRBV20-1	CSASAKGSNQPQHF	TGCAGTGCTAGTGCAAAGGGTAGCAATCAGCCCCAGCATTTT
TRBD1	TRBJ1-2	.	TRBV2	CASSENGLGTGGSYGYTF	TGTGCCAGCAGTGAAAATGGTCTCGGGACAGGGGGATCCTATGGCTACACCTTC
.	TRBJ2-7	few	TRBV27	CASREHSAGLAAYEQYF	TGTGCCAGCAGGGAACACAGCGCCGGACTGGCCGCCTACGAGCAGTACTTC
TRBD2	TRBJ2-1	many	TRBV29-1	CSVIAGVFNEQFF	TGCAGCGTAATAGCGGGAGTCTTCAATGAGCAGTTCTTC
.	TRBJ2-4	few	TRBV20-1	CSVLIPAKNIQYF	TGCAGTGTCCTCATACCAGCCAAAAACATTCAGTACTTC
.	TRBJ2-7	.	TRBV2	CASRTGLPYEQYF	TGTGCCAGCAGAACAGGACTTCCCTACGAGCAGTACTTC
.	TRBJ2-1	.	TRBV5-1	CASSSDIAVNEQFF	TGCGCCAGCAGCTCGGATATAGCGGTCAATGAGCAGTTCTTC
.	TRBJ1-5	few	TRBV6-6	CASGLKVGSQPQHF	TGTGCCAGCGGATTGAAGGTAGGGAGTCAGCCCCAGCATTTT
TRBD1	TRBJ2-2	once	TRBV12-3/TRBV12-4	CASSWTGWSGELFF	TGTGCCAGCAGTTGGACAGGGTGGAGCGGGGAGCTGTTTTTT
.	TRBJ1-5	few	TRBV12-3/TRBV12-4	CASSYPGEGQPQHF	TGTGCCAGCAGTTACCCCGGAGAGGGTCAGCCCCAGCATTTT
.	TRBJ2-1	few	TRBV3-1	CASSQSFEQFF	TGTGCCAGCAGCCAAAGTTTCGAGCAGTTCTTC
.	TRBJ2-1	few	TRBV20-1	CSASGANYNEQFF	TGCAGTGCTAGCGGGGCCAATTACAATGAGCAGTTCTTC
TRBD1	TRBJ2-1	.	TRBV6-5	CASSSTGTAYNEQFF	TGTGCCAGCAGCTCTACCGGGACAGCTTACAATGAGCAGTTCTTC
TRBD1	TRBJ2-7	once	TRBV7-9	CASSHGNRGSYEQYF	TGTGCCAGCAGCCACGGAAACAGGGGCTCCTACGAGCAGTACTTC
.	TRBJ2-7	.	TRBV6-1	CASRGFNRDLNSYEQYF	TGTGCCAGCAGGGGATTCAACCGGGACCTTAATTCCTACGAGCAGTACTTC
.	TRBJ1-2	.	TRBV3-1	CASSLAQQRQHGYTF	TGTGCCAGCAGCCTGGCACAGCAAAGACAGCATGGCTACACCTTC
.	TRBJ1-6	.	TRBV20-1	CSASGKILNNSPLHF	TGCAGTGCTAGTGGGAAAATATTGAATAATTCACCCCTCCACTTT
.	TRBJ1-1	.	TRBV4-1	CASSQDSTVGSEAFF	TGCGCCAGCAGCCAAGATAGCACAGTCGGGTCTGAAGCTTTCTTT
TRBD2	TRBJ2-5	.	TRBV5-1	CASSYPGLAGVRATQYF	TGCGCCAGCAGCTACCCTGGACTAGCGGGAGTTAGAGCGACCCAGTACTTC
TRBD2	TRBJ2-3	few	TRBV25-1	CASSEERGLPNTQYF	TGTGCCAGCAGTGAGGAGCGGGGGTTACCTAATACGCAGTATTTT
.	TRBJ2-5	few	TRBV7-9	CASSWTGDYQETQYF	TGTGCCAGCAGCTGGACGGGAGACTACCAAGAGACCCAGTACTTC
TRBD2	TRBJ2-1	many	TRBV10-3	CATRSGGPYNEQFF	TGTGCCACCCGTTCGGGGGGGCCCTACAATGAGCAGTTCTTC
TRBD2	TRBJ2-1	.	TRBV25-1	CASSDPGGPDNEQFF	TGTGCCAGCAGTGATCCGGGAGGGCCCGACAATGAGCAGTTCTTC
TRBD1	TRBJ1-4	.	TRBV24-1	CATSDSTGNEKLFF	TGTGCCACCAGTGATTCGACAGGGAATGAAAAACTGTTTTTT
.	TRBJ2-7	few	TRBV3-1	CASSQAFRVSSYEQYF	TGTGCCAGCAGCCAAGCGTTCAGGGTTAGCTCCTACGAGCAGTACTTC
.	TRBJ1-2	many	TRBV12-3/TRBV12-4	CASSPPGNYGYTF	TGTGCCAGCAGTCCCCCCGGGAACTATGGCTACACCTTC
TRBD2	TRBJ2-5	.	TRBV7-2	CASSPPRREGRETQYF	TGTGCCAGCAGCCCCCCCCGCAGGGAGGGGAGAGAGACCCAGTACTTC
TRBD1	TRBJ1-5	few	TRBV6-1	CATRRYLLGTGGKNQPQHF	TGTGCAACTAGGCGCTACTTGCTCGGGACAGGGGGTAAAAATCAGCCCCAGCATTTT
.	TRBJ2-7	many	TRBV28	CASRNGGIRGEQYF	TGTGCCAGCAGGAACGGGGGTATTCGAGGCGAGCAGTACTTC
.	TRBJ2-5	many	TRBV5-1	CASRISSQETQYF	TGCGCCAGCAGGATCAGCAGCCAAGAGACCCAGTACTTC
.	TRBJ1-6	.	TRBV20-1	CSARDQTGHSPLHF	TGCAGTGCTAGAGATCAAACAGGGCATTCACCCCTCCACTTT
.	TRBJ1-1	few	TRBV9	CASSVDRGGTEAFF	TGTGCCAGCAGCGTAGATCGGGGAGGCACTGAAGCTTTCTTT
.	TRBJ1-2	.	TRBV30	CAWSDGFNYGYTF	TGTGCCTGGAGCGACGGATTTAACTATGGCTACACCTTC